This T cell receptor (beta chain) comes out of a study of blood T cell repertoires in COVID-19 (dated by TCRdb to 2020 to 2021). Regarding the research as a whole: The collaborator samples originated in the United States, Italy and Spain and spanned the acute and convalescent phases of COVID-19. Where available, HLA class I and class II types were obtained from metadata supplied by the sample provider rather than from assay-based typing. The sample metadata nearly always contained a de-identified subject ID, COVID-19 status, age in years and sex. Deeply sampled blood TCRbeta repertoires from subjects exposed to, actively infected with, or recovered from COVID-19 were included in the dataset. Samples came from the ongoing ImmuneRACE study (first 160 participants) plus 1,254 subjects from 6 global collaborators. The prospective study material was composed of cDNA or gDNA derived from T cells, B-cell-depleted T cells, or PBMCs. The repertoires were released in a freely available public database meant as a resource for research on the immune response to SARS-CoV-2.

On this clone: Its recognized antigen is unknown. Base qualities are not recorded, but no much larger clone differs from it by a single base.

TCRbeta CDR3 regions were amplified from genomic DNA by means of the immunoSEQ Assay, a bias-controlled multiplex PCR. Per the source publication's procedure: Nucleated cell counts per sample were estimated from amplification of reference gene primers within the assay. To quantify the absolute abundance of each unique TCRbeta CDR3 rearrangement, sequence reads were collapsed and filtered. For each sample, productive Simpson clonality was calculated as the square root of Simpson's diversity index over productive rearrangements. TCRdb re-hosts the immuneACCESS table, in-frame sequences only. Its copies lack some clones; in the studies checked, an unresolved V gene accounts for under half of them, and the cause for the rest is not known. That table gives V, J and clone size, and the DNA gave D and trimming. The sample table contains over 300,000 clones; only one count was recorded for under 90% of them. The top ten constitute 10% of the sample.

Participants in the prospective study were aged roughly 18 to 100 years, lived in over 20 United States geographic areas, and enrolled through a virtual design. To assign participants to cohorts, the prospective study relied on clinical history that participants themselves reported in a screening survey and a study questionnaire. ImmuneRACE Cohort 3 recovered participants were defined by two consecutive negative NP/OP PCR tests, healthcare professional clearance, or symptom resolution. In the prospective study, mobile phlebotomists collected whole blood, serum and a nasopharyngeal or oropharyngeal swab from each participant. Additional blood draws and questionnaires over an approximately two-month period could optionally be provided by prospective study participants. Prospective study blood samples were shipped either frozen or at room temperature before DNA extraction. The research as a whole found: The quantity of clinical and demographic metadata differed by source and by participant and was supplied without curation.

The cysteine opens and the phenylalanine closes a CDR3 of 14 amino acids. The retained sequence is limited to the CDR3, 42 bases, with the frame set at the first base. CDR1 LGHNT and CDR2 FRNRAP were looked up in the germline V gene. V is cut back by 6 bases and J by 5 bases, with 4 bases in the junction unmatched. The chain is assembled from TRBV12-5 and TRBJ1-5; 10 bases in between match TRBD1. This clonotype was obtained from a woman younger than 35 who had recovered from COVID-19. The sequenced sample consisted of PBMCs or T cells enriched from blood (not recorded which). The DNA sequence is TGTGCTAGTGGAGGGACAGGGGAGGATCAGCCCCAGCATTTT. It translates as CASGGTGEDQPQHF. Reference TRBV12-5 and TRBJ1-5 genes cover what lies past the CDR3, so the full variable domain is DARVTQTPRHKVTEMGQEVTMRCQPILGHNTVFWYRQTMMQGLELLAYFRNRAPLDDSGMPKDRFSAEMPDATLATLKIQPSEPRDSAVYFCASGGTGEDQPQHFGDGTRLSIL.